This T cell receptor beta chain was profiled in a study of Graves' ophthalmopathy and Graves' hyperthyroidism. In this sample, this clonotype turned up many times. Its antigen is still unknown. Hyperthyroidism patients had new diagnoses, durations under 2 months, and ages of 18 to 65. It was on clinical symptoms, serum thyroxine, TRAb, thyroid ultrasound and orbital computed tomography that diagnosis relied. The CDR3 loop spans 13 amino acids. Trimming removed 5 bases at V and 0 bases at J, with 5 bases between. Broader study findings: A classifier, a 13-signature model, separated ophthalmopathy from stable hyperthyroidism with about 88% sensitivity and 75% to 83% specificity.

Amplification targeted the TCR beta CDR3 regions, with RNA transcripts as the source material. HTBI-primed first-round RT-PCR preceded second-round multiplex PCR. TCRdb re-analysed the multiplex PCR reads in MiXCR, keeping a single row per CDR3 protein. The sample carries about 550,000 distinct CDR3 sequences, 39% recorded once. This sequence joins TRBV12-3 or TRBV12-4 and TRBJ1-5; D ambiguous. This receptor was identified in an adult man with Graves' hyperthyroidism. The sample taken for sequencing was peripheral blood or thyroid tissue (not recorded which). The CDR3 reads CASSPNSNQPQHF. The CDR3 DNA sequence: TGTGCCAGCAGTCCCAATAGCAATCAGCCCCAGCATTTT.